What follows describes a single T cell receptor beta chain. Its cognate antigen has yet to be identified. Qualities for individual bases were not recorded, and no much larger clone is one base off. Participants in the prospective study were enrolled through a virtual design, were aged about 18 to 100 years, and lived in 24 United States geographic areas. To assign participants to cohorts, the prospective study relied on clinical history that participants themselves reported in a screening survey and a study questionnaire. Exposed participants had been in contact, within 2 weeks of entering the study, with a person who had a PCR-confirmed or clinician-diagnosed case of COVID-19. Each participant in the prospective study had whole blood, serum and a nasopharyngeal or oropharyngeal swab collected by mobile phlebotomists. Prospective study participants could optionally give additional blood draws and questionnaires over an approximately two-month period. Prospective study blood samples were shipped either frozen or at room temperature before DNA extraction.

Spanning cysteine to phenylalanine, the CDR3 consists of 14 amino acids. CDR3 DNA only is kept here, 42 bases in frame from base 1. In the germline V gene, CDR1 corresponds to MNHEY and CDR2 to SVGAGI. V is trimmed back by 8 bases and J by 7 bases, and the junction contains 13 bases that no gene match accounts for. The immunoSEQ Assay, a bias-controlled multiplex PCR, was used to amplify TCRbeta CDR3 regions from genomic DNA. The source study handled its data this way. Nucleated cell counts per sample were estimated from amplification of reference gene primers within the assay. Sequence reads were collapsed and filtered to measure the absolute abundance of every unique TCRbeta CDR3 rearrangement. For each sample, productive Simpson clonality was calculated as the square root of Simpson's diversity index over productive rearrangements. TCRdb took this table from immuneACCESS and kept in-frame rearrangements with V and J called. Such tables lack part of the clones; where checked against another copy, unresolved V genes explain under half of the gap, and the rest is unexplained. V, J and clone size derive from that table, while D and trimming were established from the DNA sequence. This sample comprises 110,000 to 150,000 clones, 70% to 85% of them detected only once. The ten largest make up 1.6% of the sample.

The sample originates from a study of blood T cell repertoires in COVID-19 (TCRdb year 2020). Study-wide context: Collaborator samples came from the United States, Italy and Spain and covered acute and convalescent phases of COVID-19. Where available, HLA class I and class II types were obtained from metadata supplied by the sample provider rather than from assay-based typing. Samples were obtained from the ongoing ImmuneRACE study (first 160 participants) and from over a thousand subjects provided by 6 global collaborators. The prospective study material was composed of cDNA or gDNA derived from T cells, B-cell-depleted T cells, or PBMCs. The repertoires were released in a freely available public database intended as a resource for research on the immune response to SARS-CoV-2. Deeply sampled blood TCRbeta repertoires from subjects exposed to, actively infected with, or recovered from COVID-19 were included in the dataset. Nearly every sample came with metadata listing a de-identified subject ID, COVID-19 status, age in years and sex.

Points the paper makes about the study in general: How much clinical and demographic metadata was included differed by source and by participant, and the metadata was provided uncurated.

This clonotype was sampled from a woman between 18 and 29 years old who had been exposed to COVID-19. The rearrangement combines TRBV6-5 with TRBJ1-2, with 7 bases aligning to TRBD1. Source material: PBMCs or T cells enriched from blood (not recorded which). This receptor has the CDR3 CASAPSQGTLGYTF. The nucleotide sequence is TGTGCCAGCGCGCCTTCACAGGGGACGCTTGGCTACACCTTC.